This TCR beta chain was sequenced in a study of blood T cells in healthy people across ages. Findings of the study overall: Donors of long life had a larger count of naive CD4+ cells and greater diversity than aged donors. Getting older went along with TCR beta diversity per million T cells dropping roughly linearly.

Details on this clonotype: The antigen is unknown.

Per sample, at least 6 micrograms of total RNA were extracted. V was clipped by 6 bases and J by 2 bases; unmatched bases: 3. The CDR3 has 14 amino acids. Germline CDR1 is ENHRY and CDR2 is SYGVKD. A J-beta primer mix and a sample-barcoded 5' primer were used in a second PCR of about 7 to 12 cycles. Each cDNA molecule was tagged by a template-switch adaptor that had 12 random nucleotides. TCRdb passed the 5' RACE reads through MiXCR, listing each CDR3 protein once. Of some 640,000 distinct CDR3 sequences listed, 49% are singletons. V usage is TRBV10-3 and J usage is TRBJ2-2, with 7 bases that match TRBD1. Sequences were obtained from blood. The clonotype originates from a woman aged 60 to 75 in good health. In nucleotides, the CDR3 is TGTGCCATCAGAGGGACAGCAAACACCGGGGAGCTGTTTTTT. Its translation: CAIRGTANTGELFF.